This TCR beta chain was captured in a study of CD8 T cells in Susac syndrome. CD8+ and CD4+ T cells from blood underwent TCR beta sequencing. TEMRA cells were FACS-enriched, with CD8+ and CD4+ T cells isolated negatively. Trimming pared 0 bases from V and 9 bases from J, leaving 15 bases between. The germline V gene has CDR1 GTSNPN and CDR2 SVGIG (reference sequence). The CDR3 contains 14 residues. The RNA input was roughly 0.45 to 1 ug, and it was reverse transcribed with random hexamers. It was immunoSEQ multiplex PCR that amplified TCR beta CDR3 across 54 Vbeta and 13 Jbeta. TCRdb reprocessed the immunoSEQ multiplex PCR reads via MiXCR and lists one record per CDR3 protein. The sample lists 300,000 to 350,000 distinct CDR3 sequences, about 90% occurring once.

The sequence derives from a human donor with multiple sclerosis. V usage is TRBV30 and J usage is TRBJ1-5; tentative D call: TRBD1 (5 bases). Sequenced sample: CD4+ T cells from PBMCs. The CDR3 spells CAWSVRRGLGPQHF. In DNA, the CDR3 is TGTGCCTGGAGTGTGCGAAGGGGACTGGGGCCCCAGCATTTT.